These 7 T cell receptor beta chains were sequenced from one sample in a study of T cells in Graves' hyperthyroidism and ophthalmopathy. RNA transcripts served as the template for amplifying TCR beta CDR3 regions. Initially, a first-round RT-PCR of the TCR CDR3 employed the HTBI primer set. TCRdb recomputed calls from the multiplex PCR reads with MiXCR, one row per CDR3 protein. The top ten clones hold roughly 6.6% of a sample with a few hundred thousand distinct CDR3 sequences, 15% to 18% of them seen once. Sequenced input: blood. The receptors originated from a woman aged 25 to 39 with Graves' hyperthyroidism.

This clonotype was seen ten or more times. The chain carries TRBV20-1 and TRBJ2-7; maybe TRBD1 (6 bases). Germline V gene sequence: CDR1 DFQATT, CDR2 SNEGSKA (reference sequence). The CDR3 is 15 amino acids. The V end lost 0 bases, the J end lost 3 bases, and 15 bases lay between the germline ends. In DNA, the CDR3 is TGCAGTGCTAGAGATCTGGCCAGGGGAGACTACGAGCAGTACTTC. It encodes CSARDLARGDYEQYF.

The V and J genes are TRBV7-9 and TRBJ1-4; weak D call: TRBD1 (6 bases). The V end lost 4 bases, the J end lost 8 bases, and 17 bases lay between the germline ends. CDR1 and CDR2 from the germline V gene are SEHNR and FQNEAQ (reference sequence). The CDR3 has 15 amino acids. The DNA of the CDR3 is TGTGCCAGCAGCTCCGTCGGGGGCTCTGAAGAAAAACTGTTTTTT. Its translation is CASSSVGGSEEKLFF.

CDR3 DNA: TGCGCCAGCAGCTTTACTCTAGAAAGGCTCGAGGAGCTGTTTTTT. Protein product: CASSFTLERLEELFF. This rearrangement joins TRBV5-1 to TRBJ2-2; D gene unclear. The CDR3 totals 15 residues. V was cut by 2 bases and J by 10 bases, with 18 bases left in between. Germline-derived CDR1 and CDR2 are SGHRS and YFSETQ. The full variable domain, completed using reference TRBV5-1 and TRBJ2-2, is KAGVTQTPRYLIKTRGQQVTLSCSPISGHRSVSWYQQTPGQGLQFLFEYFSETQRNKGNFPGRFSGRQFSNSRSEMNVSTLELGDSALYLCASSFTLERLEELFFGEGSRLTVL.

This clonotype has at least ten counts. This chain joins TRBV20-1 and TRBJ2-7; tentatively, D is TRBD1 or TRBD2 (7 bases each). The V gene's germline CDR1 is DFQATT and CDR2 SNEGSKA (reference sequence). Trimming cost V 6 bases and J 1 base, with 16 bases left between them. The CDR3 extends over 14 amino acids. CDR3 sequence reads: CSARGEGESYEQYF. DNA for the CDR3: TGCAGTGCCAGGGGGGAGGGGGAGTCCTACGAGCAGTACTTC.

This clonotype has at least ten counts. This sequence joins TRBV5-4 and TRBJ2-1; D is perhaps TRBD2 (6 bases). Trimming shortened V by 4 bases and J by 6 bases, and 14 bases separated the two germline ends. Germline V lookup: CDR1 SGHNT, CDR2 YYREEE (reference sequence). The CDR3 loop spans 14 amino acids. The CDR3 sequence is CASSDRRDSNEQFF. The DNA of the CDR3 is TGTGCCAGCAGCGACCGCCGGGACTCCAATGAGCAGTTCTTC.

This clonotype was seen ten or more times. V is TRBV7-2 and J is TRBJ2-5; perhaps TRBD2 as D (6 bases). CDR3 length equals 14 residues. Per the germline V gene, CDR1 is SGHTA and CDR2 is FQGNSA. The V gene lost 1 base and the J gene lost 4 bases, with 10 bases spanning the gap. Here the CDR3 DNA reads TGTGCCAGCAGCTTAGGTAGCGGACTAGAGACCCAGTACTTC. Translated, it gives CASSLGSGLETQYF.

Many counts were recorded for this clonotype. This chain links TRBV20-1 with TRBJ2-5; 8 bases line up with TRBD1. CDR1 DFQATT and CDR2 SNEGSKA come from the germline V gene (reference sequence). V trimming: 1 base; J trimming: 7 bases; junction bases outside the gene matches: 5. This CDR3 contains 13 residues. The CDR3 sequence: CSARGDRSGTQYF. The CDR3, as DNA: TGCAGTGCTAGAGGGGACAGGTCAGGGACCCAGTACTTC.